These T cell receptor beta chains were read from a single sample in a study of cytomegalovirus exposure and HLA in healthy donors. This table comes from immunoSEQ multiplex PCR, and its TCRdb copy is limited to in-frame clones, with some not included. The sample includes 300,000 or so clones, approximately 84% seen only once; the top ten take roughly 2%. Sequencing used PBMCs. The origin of the receptors is a woman between 35 and 50 years old in good health and CMV-seropositive. CDR3s include the opening cysteine and the closing phenylalanine or tryptophan. Each record gives: CDR3 protein, V gene, J gene.

CDR3 protein: CASSWGGGTEAFF; V gene: TRBV25-1; J gene: TRBJ1-1
CDR3 protein: CASSYSSLLAEAFF; V gene: TRBV6-5; J gene: TRBJ1-1
CDR3 protein: CASSVEAWTGPNTEAFF; V gene: TRBV9; J gene: TRBJ1-1
CDR3 protein: CASNRAAGGTYEQYF; V gene: TRBV5-1; J gene: TRBJ2-7
CDR3 protein: CASKSVAGADTQYF; V gene: TRBV5-4; J gene: TRBJ2-3
CDR3 protein: CSGSKLGSTQYF; V gene: TRBV29-1; J gene: TRBJ2-3
CDR3 protein: CASRARDKSSPLHF; V gene: TRBV6-6; J gene: TRBJ1-6
CDR3 protein: CASSRTSGYQETQYF; V gene: TRBV28; J gene: TRBJ2-5
CDR3 protein: CASSETGVRSPLHF; V gene: TRBV7-3; J gene: TRBJ1-6
CDR3 protein: CASSPGLQETQYF; V gene: TRBV18; J gene: TRBJ2-5
CDR3 protein: CACCGNTIYF; V gene: TRBV30; J gene: TRBJ1-3
CDR3 protein: CASSLAGTATYEQYF; V gene: TRBV5-1; J gene: TRBJ2-7
CDR3 protein: CASSKGQSYYGYTF; V gene: TRBV18; J gene: TRBJ1-2
CDR3 protein: CASSLQQGINEQFF; V gene: TRBV7-2; J gene: TRBJ2-1
CDR3 protein: CASSELSEQFF; V gene: TRBV25-1; J gene: TRBJ2-1
CDR3 protein: CARETGGETQYF; V gene: TRBV2; J gene: TRBJ2-5
CDR3 protein: CASSLGLRGSRGYGYTF; V gene: TRBV11-2; J gene: TRBJ1-2
CDR3 protein: CASSPGGREQYF; V gene: TRBV6-6; J gene: TRBJ2-5
CDR3 protein: CAWTVRGASNQPQHF; V gene: TRBV30; J gene: TRBJ1-5
CDR3 protein: CASSVLAGVYNEQFF; V gene: TRBV28; J gene: TRBJ2-1